The entry that follows covers one T cell receptor beta chain sequence. Antigen: not known. PCR used 60 Vbeta primers and 13 Jbeta primers. Produced via immunoSEQ multiplex PCR; TCRdb's table is partial and in-frame only. There are roughly 110,000 clones in the sample; approximately 71% occur only once, and 2.5% lies in the top ten. These data originate in a study of cytomegalovirus exposure and HLA in healthy donors. Germline V gene data show CDR1 as SGHNT and CDR2 as YYREEE (reference sequence). There are 14 residues in the CDR3. V shed 1 base, J shed 2 bases, and the junction held 3 bases outside the gene matches. As for the donors, each was a healthy bone marrow donor. Regarding the study as a whole: The study listed 150 to 200 cytomegalovirus-associated TCR beta chains. In a later analysis, productive TCRs from donors in an Asian-associated ancestry cluster reportedly carried fewer N-insertions than the cohort mean.

The sequenced material came from PBMCs. This receptor was taken from a man in his forties in good health and CMV-seronegative. The rearrangement uses TRBV5-4 and TRBJ2-7; TRBD2 matches 7 bases. CDR3 sequence: CASSLMSGAYEQYF. Written as DNA, the CDR3 is TGTGCCAGCAGCTTGATGAGCGGGGCCTACGAGCAGTACTTC.